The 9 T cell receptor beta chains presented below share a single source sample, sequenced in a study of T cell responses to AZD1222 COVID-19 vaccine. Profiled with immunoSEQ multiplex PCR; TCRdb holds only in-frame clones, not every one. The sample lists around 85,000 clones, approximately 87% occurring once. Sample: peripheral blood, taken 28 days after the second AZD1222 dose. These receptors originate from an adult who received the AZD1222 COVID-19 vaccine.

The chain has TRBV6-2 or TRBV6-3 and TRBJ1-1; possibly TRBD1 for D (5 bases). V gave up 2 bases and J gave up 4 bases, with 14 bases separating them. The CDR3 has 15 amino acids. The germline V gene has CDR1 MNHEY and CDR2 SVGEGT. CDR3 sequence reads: CASSYVGGTGTEAFF. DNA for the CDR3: TGTGCCAGCAGTTACGTGGGCGGGACGGGCACTGAAGCTTTCTTT.

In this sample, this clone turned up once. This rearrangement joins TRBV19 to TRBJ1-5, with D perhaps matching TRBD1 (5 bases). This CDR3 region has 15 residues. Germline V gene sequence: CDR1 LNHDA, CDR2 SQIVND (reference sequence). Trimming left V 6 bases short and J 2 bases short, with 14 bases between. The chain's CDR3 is CASRTDDSRNQPQHF. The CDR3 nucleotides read TGTGCCAGTAGGACGGATGACAGCCGCAATCAGCCCCAGCATTTT.

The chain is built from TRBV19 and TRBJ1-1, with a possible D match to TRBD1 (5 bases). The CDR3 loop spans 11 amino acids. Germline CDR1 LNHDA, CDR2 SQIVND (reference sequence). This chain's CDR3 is CAVQGGTEAFF. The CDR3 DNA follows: TGTGCTGTTCAGGGTGGCACTGAAGCTTTCTTT.

CDR3 sequence (DNA): TGCGCCAGCAAATTTGTACAGGGCCTAGACGAGCAGTACTTC. Protein product: CASKFVQGLDEQYF. The chain links TRBV5-1 to TRBJ2-7; TRBD1 is a possible D gene (6 bases). CDR3 length: 14 amino acids. With 6 bases removed from V and 5 bases from J, the gap between germline ends came to 18 bases. Germline lookup yields CDR1 SGHRS and CDR2 YFSETQ.

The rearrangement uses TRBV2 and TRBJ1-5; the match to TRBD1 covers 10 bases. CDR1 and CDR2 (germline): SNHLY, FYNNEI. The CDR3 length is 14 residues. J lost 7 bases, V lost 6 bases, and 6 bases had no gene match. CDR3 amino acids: CASSRDRGGQPQHF. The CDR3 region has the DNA TGTGCCAGCAGCCGGGACAGGGGAGGACAGCCCCAGCATTTT.

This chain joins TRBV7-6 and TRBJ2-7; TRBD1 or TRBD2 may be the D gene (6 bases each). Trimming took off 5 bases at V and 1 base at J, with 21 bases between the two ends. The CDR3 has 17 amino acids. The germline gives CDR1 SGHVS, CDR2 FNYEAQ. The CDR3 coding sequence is TGTGCCAGCAGCCCGAGGGGGGACTTCTATTCTTCCTACGAGCAGTACTTC. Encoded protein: CASSPRGDFYSSYEQYF.

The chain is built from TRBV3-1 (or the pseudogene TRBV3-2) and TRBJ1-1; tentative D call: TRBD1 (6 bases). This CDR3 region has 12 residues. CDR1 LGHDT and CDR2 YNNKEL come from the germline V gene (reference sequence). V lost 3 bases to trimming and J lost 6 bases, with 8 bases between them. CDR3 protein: CASSQGAAEAFF. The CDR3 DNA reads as TGTGCCAGCAGCCAGGGGGCCGCTGAAGCTTTCTTT.

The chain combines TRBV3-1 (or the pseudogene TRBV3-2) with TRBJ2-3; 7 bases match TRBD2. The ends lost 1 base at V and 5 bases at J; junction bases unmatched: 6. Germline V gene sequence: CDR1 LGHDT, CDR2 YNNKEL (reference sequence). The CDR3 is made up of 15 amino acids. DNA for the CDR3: TGTGCCAGCAGCCAAGGACGGGGGGTGGGAGATACGCAGTATTTT. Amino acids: CASSQGRGVGDTQYF.

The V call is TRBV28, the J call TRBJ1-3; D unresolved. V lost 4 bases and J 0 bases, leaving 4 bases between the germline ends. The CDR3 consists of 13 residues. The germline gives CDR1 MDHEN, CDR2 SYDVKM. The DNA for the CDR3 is TGTGCCAGCAGTTCGCACTCTGGAAACACCATATATTTT. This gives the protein CASSSHSGNTIYF.